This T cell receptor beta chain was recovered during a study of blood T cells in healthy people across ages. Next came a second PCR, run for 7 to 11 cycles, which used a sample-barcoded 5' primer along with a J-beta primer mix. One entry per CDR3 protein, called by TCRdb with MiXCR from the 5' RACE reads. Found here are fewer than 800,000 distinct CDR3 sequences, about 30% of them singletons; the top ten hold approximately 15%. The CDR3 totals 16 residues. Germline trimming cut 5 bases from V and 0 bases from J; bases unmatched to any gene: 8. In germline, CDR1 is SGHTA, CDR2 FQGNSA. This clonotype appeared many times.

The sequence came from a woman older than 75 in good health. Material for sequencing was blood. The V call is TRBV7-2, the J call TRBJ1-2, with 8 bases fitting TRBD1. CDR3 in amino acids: CASSPRTGQANYGYTF. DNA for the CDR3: TGTGCCAGCAGCCCGCGGACAGGGCAAGCTAACTATGGCTACACCTTC.